These 23 T cell receptor beta chains were sequenced from one sample in a study of T cells expressing NK-cell markers. TCRdb re-called the 5' RACE reads and shows each CDR3 protein once, DNA omitted. The listing contains 250,000 to 300,000 distinct CDR3 sequences. Sequencing input: blood T cells: a sorted CD56 or NKG2C T cell subset, CD4+ or CD8+ T cells, or bulk PBMC T cells (not recorded which). These TCRs come from a woman aged 18 to 75 in good health.

The chain is built from TRBV12-3 or TRBV12-4 and TRBJ2-1; TCRdb names TRBD1, which stays unverified in the absence of DNA. The CDR3 length is 12 residues. This CDR3 reads CASSSGGGGQFF.

The V gene is TRBV29-1, the J gene TRBJ2-3; TCRdb selects TRBD2, and the lack of DNA leaves this call unchecked. The CDR3 has 12 amino acids. Germline CDR1 is SQVTM and CDR2 is ANQGSEA. CDR3 in amino acids: CSDARGGDTQYF.

The rearrangement links TRBV5-6 to TRBJ2-3; no DNA is available, so the TRBD2 call from TCRdb remains unchecked. The CDR3 extends over 15 amino acids. Germline V gives CDR1 SGHDT, CDR2 YYEEEE. The CDR3 sequence is CASRWGLAAGDTQYF.

This chain connects TRBV6-2 or TRBV6-3 to TRBJ2-1; TCRdb's assignment of TRBD1 cannot be checked, as there is no DNA. CDR1 and CDR2 from the germline V gene are MNHEY and SVGEGT. The CDR3 has 22 residues. The CDR3 reads CASSYPRSSGRQKPYSYNEQFF.

This sequence joins TRBV7-9 and TRBJ2-5; TCRdb designates TRBD1, a call that cannot be tested without DNA. The CDR3 spans 15 residues. Germline V gene lookup returns CDR1 SEHNR and CDR2 FQNEAQ (reference sequence). The CDR3 protein is CASSLAWGSKETQYF.

The rearrangement links TRBV5-6 to TRBJ2-3; TCRdb indicates TRBD1, and absent DNA this call remains unverified. The CDR3 runs to 16 residues. Germline V gene sequence: CDR1 SGHDT, CDR2 YYEEEE. CDR3: CASSIGTGGSTDTQYF.

The chain carries TRBV29-1 and TRBJ2-2; as DNA is missing, the TRBD2 call by TCRdb cannot be tested. Germline CDR1 SQVTM, CDR2 ANQGSEA. The CDR3 consists of 13 residues. The CDR3 is CSVFGGRTGELFF.

The chain couples TRBV18 to TRBJ2-1; with no DNA, the TCRdb D assignment of TRBD1 cannot be verified. This CDR3 region has 15 residues. In germline, CDR1 is KGHSH, CDR2 LQKENI. The chain's CDR3 is CASSPLGQGSNEQFF.

The chain is built from TRBV20-1 and TRBJ1-5; TCRdb picks TRBD1, but there is no DNA to check that call. Germline V gene sequence: CDR1 DFQATT, CDR2 SNEGSKA (reference sequence). CDR3 length equals 15 residues. The CDR3 here is CSARDRGGSNQPQHF.

The chain combines TRBV11-2 with TRBJ2-2; TCRdb reports TRBD1, a call that lacks DNA to check it against. Germline V lookup: CDR1 SGHAT, CDR2 FQNNGV. The CDR3 runs 18 residues. This CDR3 is CASSLWQVGQGVTGELFF.

J is TRBJ2-1 and V is TRBV12-3 or TRBV12-4. The CDR3 consists of 13 residues. CDR3 in amino acids: CASSFQVYNEQFF.

The chain is built from TRBV21-1 and TRBJ2-6; TCRdb's assignment of TRBD1 cannot be checked, as there is no DNA. TRBV21-1 is classified as a pseudogene. The CDR3 spans 19 residues. CDR3 in amino acids: CASSNLRTGSPPGANVLTF.

This sequence joins TRBV20-1 and TRBJ1-1; TCRdb calls TRBD1, which cannot be checked without DNA. There are 15 residues in the CDR3. The germline CDR1 and CDR2 sequences are DFQATT and SNEGSKA (reference sequence). CDR3 sequence: CSARDRGRMNTEAFF.

The rearrangement joins TRBV28 to TRBJ2-5; TCRdb picks TRBD1, but there is no DNA to check that call. The CDR3 length is 15 residues. From germline, CDR1 is MDHEN and CDR2 SYDVKM. This chain's CDR3 is CASSLGSGAGETQYF.

The V and J genes are TRBV20-1 and TRBJ1-1; TCRdb outputs TRBD1, but without DNA this stays unchecked. Germline CDR1 is DFQATT and CDR2 is SNEGSKA (reference sequence). The CDR3 length is 13 residues. The chain's CDR3 is CSVPTGTNTEAFF.

The gene calls are TRBV12-3 or TRBV12-4 and TRBJ2-2; TCRdb's D call, TRBD2, is unchecked because there is no DNA. The CDR3 sequence is 14 residues long. The CDR3 protein is CASSLGGYTGELFF.

This chain connects TRBV12-3 or TRBV12-4 to TRBJ1-5; absent DNA, TCRdb's TRBD1 call cannot be checked. CDR3 length: 16 amino acids. CDR3 region: CASSLGRGVVGQPQHF.

CDR3 sequence: CSARDPGRLNTEAFF. This rearrangement joins TRBV20-1 to TRBJ1-1; TCRdb lists TRBD1, though no DNA is available to test this call. The CDR3 is 15 amino acids. In germline, CDR1 is DFQATT, CDR2 SNEGSKA (reference sequence).

The chain joins TRBV7-2 to TRBJ2-3; the TCRdb D gene call, TRBD1, has no DNA to confirm it. The length of the CDR3 is 15 residues. Germline values: CDR1 SGHTA, CDR2 FQGNSA. The CDR3 is CASSPSGGPGYTQYF.

The V call is TRBV4-3, the J call TRBJ2-1; as DNA is missing, the TRBD2 call by TCRdb cannot be tested. This CDR3 has 16 residues. The germline CDR1 and CDR2 sequences are LGHNA and YSLEER. The CDR3 is CASSQDVRAGGNAKFF.

This chain joins TRBV18 and TRBJ2-5; the TCRdb D gene call, TRBD2, has no DNA to confirm it. The CDR3 totals 17 residues. CDR1 and CDR2 from the germline V gene are KGHSH and LQKENI. The CDR3: CASSPASGAGVQETQYF.

This rearrangement joins TRBV7-9 to TRBJ1-2; TCRdb's D gene call, TRBD1, goes unchecked for lack of DNA. Germline-derived CDR1 and CDR2 are SEHNR and FQNEAQ (reference sequence). This CDR3 has 14 amino acids. CDR3 sequence reads: CASSPIRGQNGYTF.

The chain carries TRBV12-3 or TRBV12-4 and TRBJ2-3; TCRdb picks TRBD1, but there is no DNA to check that call. This CDR3 has 17 amino acids. CDR3 residues: CASSGGRRGDYTDTQYF.